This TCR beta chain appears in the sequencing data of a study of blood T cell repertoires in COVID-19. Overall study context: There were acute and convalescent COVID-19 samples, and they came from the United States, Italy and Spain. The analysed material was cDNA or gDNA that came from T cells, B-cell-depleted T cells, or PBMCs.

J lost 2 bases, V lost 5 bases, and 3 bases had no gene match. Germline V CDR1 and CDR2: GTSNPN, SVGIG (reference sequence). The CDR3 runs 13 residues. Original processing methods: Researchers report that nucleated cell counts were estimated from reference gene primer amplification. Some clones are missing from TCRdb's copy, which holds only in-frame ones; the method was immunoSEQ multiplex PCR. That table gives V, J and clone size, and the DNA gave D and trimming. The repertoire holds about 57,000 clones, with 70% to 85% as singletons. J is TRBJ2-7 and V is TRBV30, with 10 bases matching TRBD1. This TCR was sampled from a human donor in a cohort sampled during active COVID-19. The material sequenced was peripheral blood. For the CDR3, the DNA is TGTGCCTGGGGGACAGGGGCTGCCTACGAGCAGTACTTC. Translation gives CAWGTGAAYEQYF.